A single sample gave rise to the 12 T cell receptor beta chains below, sequenced in a study of regulatory T cells in long-lasting Graves disease. Through Arm-PCR of CDR3 regions and iRepertoire HTBI primers, TCR beta libraries were built. Using its own MiXCR run on the multiplex PCR reads, TCRdb lists one record per CDR3 protein. Found here are about 460,000 distinct CDR3 sequences, 13% to 15% of them singletons; the top ten hold approximately 19%. The time point denotes: newly diagnosed GD, antithyroid drugs for less than 3 months. Following extraction of RNA from PBMCs, that RNA was used to make the TCR library. The data were also submitted as part of a second study, on T cells in Graves' hyperthyroidism and ophthalmopathy.

The source material was peripheral blood mononuclear cells (PBMCs), sampled at new diagnosis, from a patient treated with antithyroid drugs. The receptors stem from a woman between 45 and 65 years old with Graves disease.

This clonotype was detected ten times or more. This chain connects TRBV28 to TRBJ2-1; 8 bases line up with TRBD2. This CDR3 has 16 residues. V trimming: 2 bases; J trimming: 9 bases; junction bases outside the gene matches: 12. Germline lookup yields CDR1 MDHEN and CDR2 SYDVKM. DNA for the CDR3: TGTGCCAGCAGTTTAGAAGCGGGAGTGCTTAGAGGTGAGCAGTTCTTC. It codes for CASSLEAGVLRGEQFF.

The CDR3 sequence: CASSSRQGENIQYF. The CDR3 region has the DNA TGTGCCAGCAGCTCCCGACAGGGCGAAAACATTCAGTACTTC. The V gene is TRBV5-5, the J gene TRBJ2-4; 7 bases are a match to TRBD1. This CDR3 region has 14 residues. V shed 3 bases, J shed 5 bases, and the junction held 5 bases outside the gene matches. Germline V CDR1 and CDR2: SGHKS, YYEKEE (reference sequence).

Regarding this clonotype: The CDR3 ends on some other residue instead of the conserved phenylalanine or tryptophan, so this is likely a read error. This chain links TRBV28 with TRBJ2-3, with unresolved D. The CDR3 is 14 amino acids. V lost 3 bases, J lost 2 bases, and 9 bases lay in between. CDR1 and CDR2 from the germline V gene are MDHEN and SYDVKM. The CDR3 DNA follows: TGTGCCAGCAGTTTCGGTAATGACACAGATACGCAGTATTCT. It is translated as CASSFGNDTDTQYS.

This clonotype was observed a few times. The chain joins TRBV6-1 to TRBJ1-6; tentatively, D is TRBD1 (6 bases). Trimming removed 7 bases at V and 16 bases at J, with 14 bases between. The CDR3 has 11 amino acids. Germline-derived CDR1 and CDR2 are MNHNS and SASEGT. The CDR3 DNA is TGTGCCAGCAAGCGCTCGGACAGTCTCCACTTT. Its protein product is CASKRSDSLHF.

The sample holds many counts of this clonotype. Mismatch with germline at one junction end may stem from a read error. J is TRBJ1-2 and V is TRBV3-1, with D unclear. This CDR3 has 13 amino acids. Germline V gene data show CDR1 as LGHDT and CDR2 as YNNKEL (reference sequence). DNA for the CDR3: TGTGCCAGCAGGCAAGACGGAAACTATGGCTACACCTTC. Residues: CASRQDGNYGYTF.

This clonotype was seen many times. At one end, the junction sequence differs from germline, possibly due to a read error. This chain joins TRBV5-5 and TRBJ2-3; D not certain. This CDR3 is 15 amino acids long. Looked up from germline, CDR1 is SGHKS and CDR2 is YYEKEE (reference sequence). CDR3 amino acids: CASSPTPTGTDTQYF. The CDR3 nucleotides read TGCGCCAGCAGCCCTACGCCGACCGGCACAGATACGCAGTATTTT.

This clonotype was counted ten times or more. The rearrangement uses TRBV30 and TRBJ1-4; no clear D. Between the trimmed V and J ends, which lost 3 bases and 0 bases, there was a span of 8 bases. CDR1 GTSNPN and CDR2 SVGIG come from the germline V gene (reference sequence). The CDR3 extends over 14 amino acids. The CDR3 DNA reads as TGTGCCTGGAGCGAGTTACCAACTAATGAAAAACTGTTTTTT. This encodes CAWSELPTNEKLFF.

This clonotype appeared many times. The genes are TRBV20-1 and TRBJ2-7; 15 bases line up with TRBD2. The trim removed 0 bases at V and 2 bases at J, leaving 8 bases unmatched. This CDR3 comprises 18 residues. Germline V lookup: CDR1 DFQATT, CDR2 SNEGSKA (reference sequence). The CDR3 here is CSARDLGLAGGWTYEQYF. The CDR3 coding sequence is TGCAGTGCTAGAGATCTGGGACTAGCGGGAGGTTGGACCTACGAGCAGTACTTC.

The table lists this clonotype with many counts. The rearrangement joins TRBV7-3 to TRBJ1-1, with D maybe TRBD1 (6 bases). The germline V gene has CDR1 SGHTA and CDR2 FQGTGA. Between the trimmed V and J ends, which lost 4 bases and 4 bases, there was a span of 13 bases. This CDR3 region has 14 residues. In DNA, the CDR3 is TGTGCCAGCAGCTACGGCGGAGGGGGCACTGAAGCTTTCTTT. Translating gives CASSYGGGGTEAFF.

The chain couples TRBV14 to TRBJ2-2; D perhaps matches TRBD2 (5 bases). In germline, CDR1 is SGHDN, CDR2 FVKESK. V was clipped by 3 bases and J by 5 bases, with 13 bases between them. The CDR3 is 15 residues long. CDR3 nucleotides: TGTGCCAGCAGCCAGGGCACTCCGGGGACCGGGGAGCTGTTTTTT. Its protein is CASSQGTPGTGELFF.

This clonotype was recorded at least ten times. V and J are TRBV29-1 and TRBJ1-5; D is unclear. Germline V lookup: CDR1 SQVTM, CDR2 ANQGSEA. This CDR3 is built from 13 residues. Trimming removed 5 bases from V and 0 bases from J, with 8 bases in between. The DNA of the CDR3 is TGCAGCGTTCTTTTGGATAGCAATCAGCCCCAGCATTTT. As protein: CSVLLDSNQPQHF.

This clonotype was seen at least ten times. The V and J genes are TRBV2 and TRBJ2-3; 10 nucleotides agree with TRBD2. Losses at the gene ends were 9 bases for V and 6 bases for J; bases not matched to a gene: 15. CDR3 length equals 16 residues. Germline V gene data show CDR1 as SNHLY and CDR2 as FYNNEI. The CDR3 loop is CARDRTSGMTADTQYF. In DNA form, the CDR3 reads TGTGCCAGGGACCGAACTAGCGGGATGACCGCGGATACGCAGTATTTT.